This T cell receptor beta chain was obtained from a study of naive and memory T cell subsets. Study observations and caveats: Naive repertoires, especially CD8, held a few larger clonotypes, possibly memory cells re-expressing CD45RA.

Germline V gene sequence: CDR1 SGHRS, CDR2 YFSETQ. This CDR3 comprises 15 residues. V was cut by 0 bases and J by 3 bases, with 13 bases left in between. A remark on this clonotype: Its antigen is not identified.

An equimolar mix of two oligonucleotides served as the beta constant-region primer for TRBC1 and TRBC2. The ligated cDNA underwent four PCR rounds using SP2 and nested alpha and beta constant-region primers. TCRdb called the UMI-ligation and nested PCR reads again in MiXCR, with one record for every CDR3 protein. The sample includes about 160,000 distinct CDR3 sequences, about 20% of them seen just once. The sample taken for sequencing was naive CD4+ T cells from blood. This sequence joins TRBV5-1 and TRBJ2-7; no firm D call. The receptor was derived from a human donor in good health. CDR3 residues: CASSLARADIYEQYF. The CDR3 nucleotides are TGCGCCAGCAGCTTGGCTAGGGCCGACATCTACGAGCAGTACTTC.